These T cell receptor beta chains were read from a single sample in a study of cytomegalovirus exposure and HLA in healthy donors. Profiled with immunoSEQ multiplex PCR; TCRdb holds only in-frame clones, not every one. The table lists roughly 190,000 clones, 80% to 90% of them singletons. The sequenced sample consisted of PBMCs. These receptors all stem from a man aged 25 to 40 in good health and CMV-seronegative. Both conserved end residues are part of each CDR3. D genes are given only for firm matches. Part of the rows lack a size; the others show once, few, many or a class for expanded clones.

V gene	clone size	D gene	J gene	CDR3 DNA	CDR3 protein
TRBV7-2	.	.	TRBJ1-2	TGTGCCAGCACCCGGACAGCTAACTATGGCTACACCTTC	CASTRTANYGYTF
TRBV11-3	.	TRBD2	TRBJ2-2	TGTGCCAGCAGGCGGACTAGCGGGGGGTATTTAAGGACCGGGGAGCTGTTTTTT	CASRRTSGGYLRTGELFF
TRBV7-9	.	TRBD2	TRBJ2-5	TGTTCCAGCAGCTTCGGGGGACTAGCAAAGGGAGAGACCCAGTACTTC	CSSSFGGLAKGETQYF
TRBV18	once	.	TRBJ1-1	TGTGCCAGCCCCGGTCCGCTCGAGAGCACTGAAGCTTTCTTT	CASPGPLESTEAFF
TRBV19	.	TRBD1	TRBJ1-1	TGTGCCAGTACCCCTGGGACAGGAATCGAGAACACTGAAGCTTTCTTT	CASTPGTGIENTEAFF
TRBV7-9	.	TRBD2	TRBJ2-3	TGTGCCAGCAGCTCTGAAGGGAGGGGATCGCAGTATTTT	CASSSEGRGSQYF
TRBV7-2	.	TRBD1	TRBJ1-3	TGTGCCAGCAGCGGACAGGGTCTCGCTGGAAACACCATATATTTT	CASSGQGLAGNTIYF
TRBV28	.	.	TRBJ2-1	TGTGCCAGCAGTTTAGTTGGAGGGGACCTTTACAATGAGCAGTTCTTC	CASSLVGGDLYNEQFF
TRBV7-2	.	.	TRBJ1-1	TGTGCCAGCAGCACCACGGACTTCCTCTCAATGGGAAACACTGAAGCTTTCTTT	CASSTTDFLSMGNTEAFF
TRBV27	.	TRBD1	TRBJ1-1	TGTGCCAGCAGTTGGACCAGGGGGAGCACTGAAGCTTTCTTT	CASSWTRGSTEAFF
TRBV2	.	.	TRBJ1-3	TGTGCCAGCAGGGGCGGAAACACCATATATTTT	CASRGGNTIYF
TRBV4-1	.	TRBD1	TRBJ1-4	TGCGCCAGCAGCCAAGTCGGGACAGGGGGTGAAAAACTGTTTTTT	CASSQVGTGGEKLFF
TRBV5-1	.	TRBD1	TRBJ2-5	TGCGCCAGCAGCCCCGATACAGGGGTTGAGCAGTACTTC	CASSPDTGVEQYF
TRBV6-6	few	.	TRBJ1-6	TGTGCCAGCAGTTACTACGACAGCTATAATTCACCCCTCCACTTT	CASSYYDSYNSPLHF
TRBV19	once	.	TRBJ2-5	TGTGCCAATAGTATTACAGGTAGACAAGAGACCCAGTACTTC	CANSITGRQETQYF
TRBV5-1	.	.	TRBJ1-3	TGCGCCAGCAGCTCGAGTGGGGCTATGGACACCATATATTTT	CASSSSGAMDTIYF
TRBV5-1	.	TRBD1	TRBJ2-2	TGCGCCAGCAGCTACACCCCGGGACAGGGGAAGACGAACACCGGGGAGCTGTTTTTT	CASSYTPGQGKTNTGELFF
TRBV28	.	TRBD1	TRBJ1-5	TGTGCCAGCAGGGGAAGGACAGGGGCTCAGCCCCAGCATTTT	CASRGRTGAQPQHF
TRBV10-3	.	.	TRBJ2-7	TGTGCCATCAAAGAGGGTTCCTACGAGCAGTACTTC	CAIKEGSYEQYF
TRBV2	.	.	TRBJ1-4	TGTGCCAGCAGTGAAACAGCAACTAATGAAAAACTGTTTTTT	CASSETATNEKLFF
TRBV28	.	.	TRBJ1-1	TGTGCCAGCAGTTTATTGAGGGGGTGGGGGCGGAACACTGAAGCTTTCTTT	CASSLLRGWGRNTEAFF
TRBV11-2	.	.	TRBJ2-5	TGTGCCAGCAGCTACTCGGGGGTCAGGGAAGAGACCCAGTACTTC	CASSYSGVREETQYF
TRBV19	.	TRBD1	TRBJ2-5	TGTGCCAGTAGTATGGGACAGGGTTTTGAGACCCAATACTTC	CASSMGQGFETQYF
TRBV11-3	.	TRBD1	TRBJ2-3	TGTGCCAGCAGCTCAGGGACAGGGGGCGCATCAGATACGCAGTATTTT	CASSSGTGGASDTQYF
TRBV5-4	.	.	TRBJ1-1	TGTGCCAGCAGCCCCCCGGGGACTGAAGCTTTCTTT	CASSPPGTEAFF
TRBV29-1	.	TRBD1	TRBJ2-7	TGCAGCGTTGCGGGACAGGGCTACGAGCAGTACTTC	CSVAGQGYEQYF
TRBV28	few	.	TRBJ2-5	TGTGCCAGCAGTTTAGGGGTCAGGGGTGCCCAGTACTTC	CASSLGVRGAQYF
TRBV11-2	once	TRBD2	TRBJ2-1	TGTGCCAGCAGCGCCCGACTAGCGGGAGATGAGCAGTTCTTC	CASSARLAGDEQFF
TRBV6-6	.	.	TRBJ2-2	TGTGCCAGCAGTCCCTTAATGTTCGCGAACACCGGGGAGCTGTTTTTT	CASSPLMFANTGELFF
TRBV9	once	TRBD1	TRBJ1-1	TGTGCCAGCAGCGTAAGCACACCTAGACAGGGTTCGGGCGCTGAAGCTTTCTTT	CASSVSTPRQGSGAEAFF